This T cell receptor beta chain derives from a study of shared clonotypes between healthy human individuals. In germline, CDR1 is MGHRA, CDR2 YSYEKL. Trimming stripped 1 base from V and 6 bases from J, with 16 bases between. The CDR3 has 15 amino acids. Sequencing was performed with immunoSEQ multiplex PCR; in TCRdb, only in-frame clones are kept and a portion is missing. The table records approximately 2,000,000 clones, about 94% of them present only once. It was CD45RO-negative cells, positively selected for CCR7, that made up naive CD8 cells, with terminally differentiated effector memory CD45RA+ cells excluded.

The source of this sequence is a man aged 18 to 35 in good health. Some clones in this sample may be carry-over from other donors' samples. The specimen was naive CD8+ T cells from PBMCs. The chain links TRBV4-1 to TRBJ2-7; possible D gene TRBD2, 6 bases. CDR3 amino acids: CASSQAPELASEQYF. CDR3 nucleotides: TGCGCCAGCAGCCAAGCCCCGGAACTAGCTAGCGAGCAGTACTTC.